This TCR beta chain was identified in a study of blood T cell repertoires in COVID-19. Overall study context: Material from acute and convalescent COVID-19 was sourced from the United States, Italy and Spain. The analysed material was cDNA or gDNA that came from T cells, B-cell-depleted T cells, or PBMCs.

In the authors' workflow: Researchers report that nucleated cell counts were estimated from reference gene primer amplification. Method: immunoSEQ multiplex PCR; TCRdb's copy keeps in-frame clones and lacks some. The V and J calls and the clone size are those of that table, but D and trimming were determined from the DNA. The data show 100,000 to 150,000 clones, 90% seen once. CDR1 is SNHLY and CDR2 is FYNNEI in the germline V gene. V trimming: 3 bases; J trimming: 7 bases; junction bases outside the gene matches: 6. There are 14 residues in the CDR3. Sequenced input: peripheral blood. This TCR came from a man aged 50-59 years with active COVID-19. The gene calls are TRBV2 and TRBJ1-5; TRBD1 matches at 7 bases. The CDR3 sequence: CASSDGTAGQPQHF. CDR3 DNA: TGTGCCAGCAGTGATGGGACAGCCGGACAGCCCCAGCATTTT.